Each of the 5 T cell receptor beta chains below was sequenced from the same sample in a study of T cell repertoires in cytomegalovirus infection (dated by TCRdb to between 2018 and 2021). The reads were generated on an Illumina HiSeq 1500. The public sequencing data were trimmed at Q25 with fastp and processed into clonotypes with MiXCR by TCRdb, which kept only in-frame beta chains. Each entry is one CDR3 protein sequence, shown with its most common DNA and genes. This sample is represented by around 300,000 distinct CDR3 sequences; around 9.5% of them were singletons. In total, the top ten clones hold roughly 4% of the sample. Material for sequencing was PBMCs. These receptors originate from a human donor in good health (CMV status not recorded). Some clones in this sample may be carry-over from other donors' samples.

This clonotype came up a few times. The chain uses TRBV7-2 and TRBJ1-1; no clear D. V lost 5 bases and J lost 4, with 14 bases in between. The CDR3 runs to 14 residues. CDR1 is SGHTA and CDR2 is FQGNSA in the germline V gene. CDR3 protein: CASSPWITSTEAFF. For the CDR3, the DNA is TGTGCCAGCAGCCCGTGGATAACTAGCACTGAAGCTTTCTTT.

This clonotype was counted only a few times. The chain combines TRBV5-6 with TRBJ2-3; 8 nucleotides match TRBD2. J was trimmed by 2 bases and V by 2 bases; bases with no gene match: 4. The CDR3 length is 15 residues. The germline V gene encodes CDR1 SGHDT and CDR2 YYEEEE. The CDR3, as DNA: TGTGCCAGCAGCTTCCAGCGGGGGCCCACAGATACGCAGTATTTT. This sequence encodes CASSFQRGPTDTQYF.

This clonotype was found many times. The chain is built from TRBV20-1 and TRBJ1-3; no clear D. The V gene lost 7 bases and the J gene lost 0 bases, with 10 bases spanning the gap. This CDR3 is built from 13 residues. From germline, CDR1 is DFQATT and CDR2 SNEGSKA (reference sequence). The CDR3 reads CSGSRNSGNTIYF. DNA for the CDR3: TGCAGTGGTTCCAGAAACTCTGGAAACACCATATATTTT.

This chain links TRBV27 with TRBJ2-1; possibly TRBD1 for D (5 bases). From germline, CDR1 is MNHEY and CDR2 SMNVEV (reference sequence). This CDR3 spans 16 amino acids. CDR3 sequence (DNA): TGTGCATTAGGCACGTTAGGGGCGAAAATTAACAATGAGCAGTTCTTC. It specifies CALGTLGAKINNEQFF.

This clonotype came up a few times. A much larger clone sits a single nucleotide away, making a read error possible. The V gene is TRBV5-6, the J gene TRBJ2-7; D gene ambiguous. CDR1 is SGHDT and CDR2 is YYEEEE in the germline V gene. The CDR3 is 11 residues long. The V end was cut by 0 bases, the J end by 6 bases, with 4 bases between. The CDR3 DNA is TGTGCCAGCAGCTTGGCCTTCGAGCAGTACTTC. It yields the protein CASSLAFEQYF.